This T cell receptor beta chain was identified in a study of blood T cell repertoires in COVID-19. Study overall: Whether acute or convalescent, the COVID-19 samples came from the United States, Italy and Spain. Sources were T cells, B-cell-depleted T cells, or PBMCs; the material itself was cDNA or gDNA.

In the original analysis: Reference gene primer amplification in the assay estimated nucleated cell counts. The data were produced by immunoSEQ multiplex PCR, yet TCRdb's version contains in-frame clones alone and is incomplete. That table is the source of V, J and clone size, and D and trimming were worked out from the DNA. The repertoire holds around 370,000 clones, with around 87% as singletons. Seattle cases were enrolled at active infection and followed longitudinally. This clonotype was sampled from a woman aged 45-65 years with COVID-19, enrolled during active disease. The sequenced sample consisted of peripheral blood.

Here the CDR3 reads CASGLAGTGAPGQYF. The DNA for the CDR3 is TGTGCTAGTGGTTTAGCCGGGACAGGGGCTCCGGGTCAGTACTTC. The chain uses TRBV12-5 and TRBJ2-7; TRBD1 agrees at 10 bases. In germline, CDR1 is LGHNT, CDR2 FRNRAP. The CDR3 runs 15 residues. The V gene end was trimmed by 3 bases and the J gene end by 10 bases; junction bases not matched to a gene: 12.